This TCR beta chain was documented in a study of response to subunit inactivated influenza vaccine. Study results and limitations: A suggestion made by the authors is that each seasonal influenza vaccination recruits few new T cells.

This clonotype counts as medium-sized (0.01 to 0.1%). Its antigen remains unidentified. TCRdb called the RT-PCR reads again in MiXCR, with one record for every CDR3 protein. The sample records around 200,000 distinct CDR3 sequences, about 9% being singletons. The sample here was non-naive T cells sorted from PBMCs, taken on the day of vaccination. The clonotype originates from a man between 45 and 60 years old who received an inactivated influenza vaccine.

The CDR3 is CASSSRSEQYF. CDR3 DNA sequence: TGTGCCAGCAGTTCCAGGAGCGAGCAGTACTTC. The chain joins TRBV12-3 or TRBV12-4 to TRBJ2-7; D is unresolved. Trimming shortened V by 4 bases and J by 6 bases, and 7 bases separated the two germline ends. There are 11 residues in the CDR3.